The 15 T cell receptor beta chains reported below all come from one sample, sequenced in a study of regulatory T cells in long-lasting Graves disease. The TCR beta library used iRepertoire HTBI primers with Arm-PCR amplification of CDR3. TCRdb reprocessed the multiplex PCR reads with MiXCR, giving one entry per CDR3 protein. This sample has about 350,000 distinct CDR3 sequences, with 15% to 20% found just once. Noted time point: newly diagnosed GD, antithyroid drugs for less than 3 months. Researchers made the TCR library from RNA that was extracted from PBMCs. Separately, the same data were catalogued under a study of T cells in Graves' hyperthyroidism and ophthalmopathy.

Sequences were derived from peripheral blood mononuclear cells (PBMCs), sampled at new diagnosis, from a patient treated with antithyroid drugs. Receptors were obtained from a young woman with Graves disease.

This clonotype occurred a few times. It may be a read error: a sequence one base away is much more abundant. This chain connects TRBV5-1 to TRBJ2-3, with 9 bases that match TRBD2. CDR1 and CDR2 from the germline V gene are SGHRS and YFSETQ. V trimming: 4 bases; J trimming: 5 bases; junction bases outside the gene matches: 14. The CDR3 has 17 residues. The DNA of the CDR3 is TGCGCCAGCAGCCTCTGGATTAGCGGGAGAGTGAGAGATACGCAGTATTTT. Translation gives CASSLWISGRVRDTQYF.

This clonotype has ten or more counts. The chain joins TRBV3-1 to TRBJ1-1, with 8 bases lining up with TRBD1. This CDR3 spans 16 amino acids. J was trimmed by 0 bases and V by 4 bases; bases with no gene match: 7. CDR1 and CDR2 from the germline V gene are LGHDT and YNNKEL (reference sequence). The CDR3 DNA reads TGTGCCAGCAGCCCTGAGGACAGGGCGATGAACACTGAAGCTTTCTTT. The encoded protein is CASSPEDRAMNTEAFF.

This clonotype was seen repeatedly, ten times or more. The chain couples TRBV7-3 to TRBJ1-6; no definite D call. The germline CDR1 and CDR2 sequences are SGHTA and FQGTGA. This CDR3 comprises 12 residues. The V end lost 3 bases, the J end lost 7 bases, and 4 bases lay between the germline ends. Written as DNA, the CDR3 is TGTGCCAGCAGCTTCCTAAATTCACCCCTCCACTTT. Translating it yields CASSFLNSPLHF.

This clonotype was recorded many times. The J gene is TRBJ2-2, the V gene TRBV29-1; D is undetermined. Trimming cost V 3 bases and J 6 bases, with 8 bases left between them. CDR1 and CDR2 (germline): SQVTM, ANQGSEA. The CDR3 sequence is 12 residues long. The CDR3 region is CSVDDGAGELFF. CDR3 nucleotide sequence: TGCAGCGTTGACGATGGGGCCGGGGAGCTGTTTTTT.

The chain links TRBV19 to TRBJ2-7; 14 bases map to TRBD2. CDR1 and CDR2 from the germline V gene are LNHDA and SQIVND (reference sequence). Trimming removed 7 bases from V and 3 bases from J; junction bases left unmatched: 5. CDR3 size: 15 residues. The CDR3 region is CASTAGTSGSYEQYF. The CDR3 bases are TGTGCCAGTACTGCCGGGACTAGCGGGAGCTACGAGCAGTACTTC.

The chain is built from TRBV30 and TRBJ1-1; no firm D call. Trimming removed 8 bases from V and 1 base from J, with 20 bases in between. CDR1 and CDR2 from the germline V gene are GTSNPN and SVGIG (reference sequence). CDR3 length: 15 amino acids. CDR3 in amino acids: CASINQVPSNTEAFF. DNA for the CDR3: TGTGCCAGTATCAACCAGGTCCCCTCGAACACTGAAGCTTTCTTT.

The chain recombines TRBV9 with TRBJ2-2; D not resolved. V was pared by 1 base and J by 6 bases, with 13 bases between. Per the germline V gene, CDR1 is SGDLS and CDR2 is YYNGEE. The CDR3 runs to 15 residues. In DNA, the CDR3 is TGTGCCAGCAGCGTATTGGGCAGTGGCGCCGGGGAGCTGTTTTTT. Translation gives CASSVLGSGAGELFF.

There are many counts of this clonotype. The V and J genes are TRBV2 and TRBJ2-3; D may match TRBD1 or TRBD2 (5 bases each). The CDR3 sequence is 14 residues long. Germline CDR1 SNHLY, CDR2 FYNNEI. The V and J ends lost 8 bases and 5 bases respectively, with 17 bases between them. The chain's CDR3 is CASGGGVGRDTQYF. In DNA form, the CDR3 reads TGTGCCAGCGGTGGGGGAGTAGGTAGAGATACGCAGTATTTT. Full variable domain (remainder filled in from reference TRBV2 and TRBJ2-3): EPEVTQTPSHQVTQMGQEVILRCVPISNHLYFYWYRQILGQKVEFLVSFYNNEISEKSEIFDDQFSVERPDGSNFTLKIRSTKLEDSAMYFCASGGGVGRDTQYFGPGTRLTVL.

This clonotype showed up many times. V and J are TRBV10-2 and TRBJ2-5, with 9 nucleotides matching TRBD2. The ends lost 8 bases at V and 2 bases at J; junction bases unmatched: 6. Germline V CDR1 and CDR2: WSHSY, SAAADI. The length of the CDR3 is 14 residues. CDR3: CASPTTSGQETQYF. CDR3 DNA: TGCGCCAGCCCTACCACTAGCGGGCAAGAGACCCAGTACTTC.

The CDR3 sequence is CASSLLILAGASGELFF. The CDR3 DNA follows: TGTGCCAGCAGCTTATTAATTCTAGCGGGAGCCTCCGGGGAGCTGTTTTTT. The chain joins TRBV7-2 to TRBJ2-2; TRBD2 matches 10 bases. The CDR3 is 17 amino acids. Per the germline V gene, CDR1 is SGHTA and CDR2 is FQGNSA. The V and J ends lost 2 bases and 6 bases, in that order; junction bases with no gene match: 9.

This clonotype was recorded at least ten times. The rearrangement links TRBV3-1 to TRBJ1-4; D is undetermined. CDR1 LGHDT and CDR2 YNNKEL come from the germline V gene (reference sequence). V was clipped by 1 base and J by 8 bases, with 14 bases between them. The CDR3 length is 15 residues. As DNA, the CDR3 is TGTGCCAGCAGCCAAGGGAGGGCTCGCGGCGAAAAACTGTTTTTT. This gives the protein CASSQGRARGEKLFF.

This chain uses TRBV20-1 with TRBJ2-1, with D possibly being TRBD2 (5 bases). The CDR3 consists of 13 residues. Germline V gives CDR1 DFQATT, CDR2 SNEGSKA (reference sequence). The V end lost 5 bases, the J end lost 7 bases, and 15 bases lay between the germline ends. The DNA of the CDR3 is TGCAGTGCTCCACCTCGGGGTGGTAATGAGCAGTTCTTC. It is translated as CSAPPRGGNEQFF.

This clonotype was found many times. The chain combines TRBV5-1 with TRBJ2-7; tentatively, D is TRBD1 (5 bases). The CDR3 totals 14 residues. The V end lost 3 bases, the J end lost 5 bases, and 15 bases lay between the germline ends. The germline gives CDR1 SGHRS, CDR2 YFSETQ. CDR3 DNA sequence: TGCGCCAGCAGCTCTGGGGCGGCTCGGGACGAGCAGTACTTC. It specifies CASSSGAARDEQYF.

The rearrangement joins TRBV12-5 to TRBJ1-6; 9 nucleotides agree with TRBD1. Germline lookup yields CDR1 LGHNT and CDR2 FRNRAP. The CDR3 spans 17 residues. V lost 2 bases and J lost 8; bases outside the gene matches: 10. This CDR3 reads CASGLPLRGQGYSPLHF. The CDR3 DNA reads as TGTGCTAGTGGTTTGCCACTTAGGGGACAGGGTTATTCACCCCTCCACTTT.

In this sample, this clonotype turned up many times. The rearrangement joins TRBV10-3 to TRBJ2-7; the D gene is possibly TRBD1 (6 bases). Trimming stripped 10 bases from V and 3 bases from J, with 19 bases between. CDR1 is ENHRY and CDR2 is SYGVKD in the germline V gene. The length of the CDR3 is 14 residues. The CDR3 protein is CATTINPQGYEQYF. CDR3 coding DNA: TGTGCCACCACAATAAACCCACAGGGCTACGAGCAGTACTTC.